Presented here are 20 T cell receptor beta chains from one specimen sequenced in a study of post-analysis software for immune sequencing data. Study-level points and caveats: Patients had higher frequencies than controls of roughly five TRBV segments, including TRBV5-6, TRBV5-1 and TRBV20-1.

The authors incorporated unique molecular identifiers into the TCR beta cDNA libraries. MiXCR was run by TCRdb on the PCR reads, yielding one entry per CDR3 protein. The sample holds about half a million distinct CDR3 sequences, roughly 45% seen once. These receptors lack a known antigen. Sample: blood. These receptors all come from a girl between 5 and 17 years old with multiple sclerosis.

This clonotype was detected once. The chain recombines TRBV29-1 with TRBJ1-2; D unresolved. This CDR3 has 11 amino acids. Germline-derived CDR1 and CDR2 are SQVTM and ANQGSEA. The V gene lost 1 base and the J gene lost 7 bases, with 7 bases spanning the gap. The CDR3 DNA is TGCAGCGTTGAAGTTTGGGCTGGCTACACCTTC. Translated: CSVEVWAGYTF.

The gene calls are TRBV20-1 and TRBJ2-3; the match to TRBD2 covers 11 bases. This CDR3 has 16 residues. Germline-derived CDR1 and CDR2 are DFQATT and SNEGSKA (reference sequence). With 6 bases clipped from V and 2 bases from J, the junction kept 10 bases outside the gene matches. The CDR3 bases are TGCAGTGCCCTCTACGGGACTAGCGGATTCACAGATACGCAGTATTTT. Amino acids: CSALYGTSGFTDTQYF.

The chain employs TRBV3-1 and TRBJ2-3; TRBD2 agrees at 7 bases. The CDR3 extends over 16 amino acids. After removal of 4 bases from V and 5 bases from J, the junction contained 12 bases not matched to a gene. The germline CDR1 and CDR2 sequences are LGHDT and YNNKEL (reference sequence). CDR3 DNA sequence: TGTGCCAGCAGCCTTGAGGGACTACCCGCCCAAGATACGCAGTATTTT. It encodes CASSLEGLPAQDTQYF.

The chain carries TRBV10-3 and TRBJ1-5; D perhaps matches TRBD1 (6 bases). CDR1 is ENHRY, CDR2 SYGVKD, per germline. Trimming left V 4 bases short and J 3 bases short, with 7 bases between. This CDR3 is built from 13 residues. CDR3 region: CAISGQVNQPQHF. For the CDR3, the DNA is TGTGCCATCAGTGGACAGGTCAATCAGCCCCAGCATTTT.

This clonotype has only a few counts. V and J are TRBV5-8 and TRBJ2-1, with D possibly TRBD2 on 5 matching bases. The CDR3 sequence is 14 residues long. The V gene's germline CDR1 is SGHTS and CDR2 YDEGEE. Trimming left V 5 bases short and J 3 bases short, with 12 bases between. The CDR3 loop is CASRAGGYYNEQFF. In nucleotides, the CDR3 is TGTGCCAGCAGGGCCGGAGGTTACTACAATGAGCAGTTCTTC.

The rearrangement uses TRBV6-5 and TRBJ2-3; D is undetermined. This CDR3 comprises 17 residues. Deletions cut 0 bases from V and 1 base from J, with 14 bases between. CDR1 and CDR2 (germline): MNHEY, SVGAGI. The CDR3 here is CASSYSPTWAGTDTQYF. DNA of the CDR3: TGTGCCAGCAGTTACTCCCCCACTTGGGCTGGCACAGATACGCAGTATTTT.

V gene TRBV7-9 combines with J gene TRBJ2-1; D ambiguous. Germline V lookup: CDR1 SEHNR, CDR2 FQNEAQ (reference sequence). Trimming cost V 11 bases and J 6 bases, with 8 bases left between them. The CDR3 spans 10 residues. The CDR3 sequence: CAHSLNEQFF. CDR3 nucleotide sequence: TGTGCCCACTCACTCAATGAGCAGTTCTTC.

The chain employs TRBV29-1 and TRBJ1-4; D is undetermined. Germline lookup yields CDR1 SQVTM and CDR2 ANQGSEA. This CDR3 is built from 11 residues. Trimming removed 3 bases at V and 8 bases at J, with 7 bases between. The CDR3 loop reads CSVEDAEKLFF. In DNA, the CDR3 is TGCAGCGTTGAGGATGCCGAAAAACTGTTTTTT.

The V gene is TRBV11-2, the J gene TRBJ1-6; unclear D gene. Trimming stripped 4 bases from V and 7 bases from J, with 11 bases between. From germline, CDR1 is SGHAT and CDR2 FQNNGV. This CDR3 has 14 residues. The CDR3 loop reads CASSSRYDNSPLHF. In nucleotides, the CDR3 is TGTGCCAGCAGCTCCCGATATGACAATTCACCCCTCCACTTT.

This chain links TRBV12-3 or TRBV12-4 with TRBJ1-1, with a tentative D call TRBD1 (5 bases). This CDR3 has 12 residues. V lost 5 bases and J lost 4, with 8 bases in between. The CDR3 region is CASSPGTTEAFF. The DNA for the CDR3 is TGTGCCAGCAGTCCAGGGACCACTGAAGCTTTCTTT.

The chain has TRBV12-3 or TRBV12-4 and TRBJ2-1; the D is unclear. V gave up 5 bases and J gave up 3 bases, with 11 bases separating them. The CDR3 consists of 14 residues. This CDR3 is CASSTPKVYNEQFF. The CDR3 coding sequence is TGTGCCAGCAGTACACCCAAGGTCTACAATGAGCAGTTCTTC.

This clonotype was detected a few times. The chain joins TRBV15 to TRBJ2-1; tentatively, D is TRBD2 (6 bases). Trimming stripped 5 bases from V and 4 bases from J, with 9 bases between. Germline V gives CDR1 LNHNV, CDR2 YYDKDF (reference sequence). The CDR3 sequence is 13 residues long. Here the CDR3 DNA reads TGTGCCACCAGCGGGGACTTATACAATGAGCAGTTCTTC. It specifies CATSGDLYNEQFF. Based on the CDR3 plus reference TRBV15 and TRBJ2-1, the full variable domain is DAMVIQNPRYQVTQFGKPVTLSCSQTLNHNVMYWYQQKSSQAPKLLFHYYDKDFNNEADTPDNFQSRRPNTSFCFLDIRSPGLGDTAMYLCATSGDLYNEQFFGPGTRLTVL.

To note about this clonotype: A read error may produce the germline difference seen at one junction end. The chain employs TRBV20-1 and TRBJ2-1; 11 nucleotides line up with TRBD2. The DNA end lines up better with TRBJ2-7; the J call may be wrong. The CDR3 loop spans 14 amino acids. CDR1 is DFQATT, CDR2 SNEGSKA, per germline (reference sequence). CDR3 loop: CSAELTSGGYEQYF. The CDR3 DNA sequence: TGTAGTGCAGAACTAACTAGCGGGGGCTACGAGCAGTACTTC.

This rearrangement joins TRBV7-2 to TRBJ2-6; tentatively, D is TRBD1 (5 bases). Germline CDR1 and CDR2: SGHTA and FQGNSA. This CDR3 spans 17 amino acids. Trimming removed 0 bases from V and 1 base from J, with 10 bases in between. CDR3 amino acids: CASSLALYRSGANVLTF. The CDR3 DNA reads TGTGCCAGCAGCTTAGCGCTTTACAGGTCTGGGGCCAACGTCCTGACTTTC. Variable domain in full (rest from reference TRBV7-2 and TRBJ2-6): GAGVSQSPSNKVTEKGKDVELRCDPISGHTALYWYRQSLGQGLEFLIYFQGNSAPDKSGLPSDRFSAERTGGSVSTLTIQRTQQEDSAVYLCASSLALYRSGANVLTFGAGSRLTVL.

This chain links TRBV27 with TRBJ2-7; D remains ambiguous. From germline, CDR1 is MNHEY and CDR2 SMNVEV (reference sequence). There are 15 residues in the CDR3. V dropped 1 base and J dropped 5 bases, with 15 bases sitting between them. The CDR3: CASSLYGHHAHEQYF. The CDR3 bases are TGTGCCAGCAGTTTATACGGGCACCATGCCCACGAGCAGTACTTC.

The rearrangement links TRBV28 to TRBJ2-5; possible D gene TRBD1, 6 bases. Trimming shortened V by 6 bases and J by 4 bases, and 12 bases separated the two germline ends. CDR1 and CDR2 from the germline V gene are MDHEN and SYDVKM. The CDR3 has 13 residues. CDR3 region: CASRGALGETQYF. The DNA for the CDR3 is TGTGCCAGCAGGGGGGCTCTGGGAGAGACCCAGTACTTC.

This clonotype was seen repeatedly, ten times or more. The chain links TRBV6-5 to TRBJ2-3; D gene uncertain. Trimming stripped 0 bases from V and 0 bases from J, with 1 base between. Germline V CDR1 and CDR2: MNHEY, SVGAGI. The CDR3 sequence is 13 residues long. The CDR3 nucleotides are TGTGCCAGCAGTTACTCGAGCACAGATACGCAGTATTTT. Translating gives CASSYSSTDTQYF.

The chain couples TRBV27 to TRBJ2-7, with D possibly matching TRBD1 (5 bases). The CDR3 has 13 residues. Germline assignment: CDR1 MNHEY and CDR2 SMNVEV (reference sequence). V was clipped by 7 bases and J by 6 bases, with 16 bases between them. CDR3 DNA sequence: TGTGCCAGCACCGCAACCCAGGGTAGCGAGCAGTACTTC. Encoded protein: CASTATQGSEQYF.

The gene calls are TRBV7-9 and TRBJ2-5; D is perhaps TRBD2 (6 bases). The better agreement between TRBJ2-7 and the DNA end casts doubt on the J call. This CDR3 contains 14 residues. CDR1 is SEHNR and CDR2 is FQNEAQ in the germline V gene (reference sequence). This CDR3 is CASSFPGLSYEQYF. CDR3 nucleotide sequence: TGTGCCAGCAGCTTCCCGGGACTTTCCTACGAGCAGTACTTC.

CDR3 sequence (DNA): TGTGCCAGCAGTGGACCCCTGGGAGACAGGGGCCAGTACGAGCAGTACTTC. This gives the protein CASSGPLGDRGQYEQYF. J is TRBJ2-5 and V is TRBV25-1; 8 nucleotides match TRBD1. The J call is uncertain, as TRBJ2-7 better fits the DNA end. Germline CDR1 MGHDK, CDR2 SYGVNS. This CDR3 region has 17 residues.